These 28 T cell receptor beta chains were sequenced from one sample in a study of graft-versus-host responses after intestinal transplantation. TCRdb's table, derived via immunoSEQ multiplex PCR, lists solely in-frame clones and lacks some. The repertoire holds approximately 99,000 clones, about 90% seen once, with around 0.067% in the top ten. Their antigens remain unidentified. The material was unstimulated CD8+ T cells sorted from spleen or lymph node cells, obtained before transplant. These receptors were taken from a human donor who was the organ donor for an intestinal transplant.

The count of this clone is one. V gene TRBV28 combines with J gene TRBJ2-7; 9 bases match TRBD1. CDR1 MDHEN and CDR2 SYDVKM come from the germline V gene. The CDR3 runs 17 residues. After removal of 7 bases from V and 5 bases from J, the junction contained 18 bases not matched to a gene. CDR3 residues: CASTLNLQGALHHEQYF. In nucleotides, the CDR3 is TGTGCCAGCACCCTTAACCTACAGGGGGCTTTACACCACGAGCAGTACTTC.

Here the CDR3 DNA reads TGTGCCAGCAGTCGTGATCAGGGGGCTGAGGGGCAGCCCCAGCATTTT. Translation: CASSRDQGAEGQPQHF. The V and J genes are TRBV9 and TRBJ1-5; 8 bases are a match to TRBD1. The CDR3 extends over 16 amino acids. The V gene end was trimmed by 5 bases and the J gene end by 7 bases; junction bases not matched to a gene: 14. Germline values: CDR1 SGDLS, CDR2 YYNGEE.

The chain combines TRBV27 with TRBJ1-4; D possibly corresponds to TRBD1 (5 bases). Germline loops: CDR1 MNHEY, CDR2 SMNVEV (reference sequence). V was pared by 4 bases and J by 10 bases, with 10 bases between. The CDR3 contains 12 residues. The CDR3 sequence: CASSSVRGKLFF. The CDR3 DNA is TGTGCCAGCAGTTCCGTAAGGGGAAAACTGTTTTTT. The full variable domain, with the rest looked up from reference TRBV27 and TRBJ1-4, is EAQVTQNPRYLITVTGKKLTVTCSQNMNHEYMSWYRQDPGLGLRQIYYSMNVEVTDKGDVPEGYKVSRKEKRNFPLILESPSPNQTSLYFCASSSVRGKLFFGSGTQLSVL.

This clone was seen a few times. The chain couples TRBV5-6 to TRBJ2-1; D uncertain. Germline V gene sequence: CDR1 SGHDT, CDR2 YYEEEE. The CDR3 is made up of 12 amino acids. Trimming left V 2 bases short and J 9 bases short, with 9 bases between. The CDR3 region is CASSLADAEQFF. In DNA, the CDR3 is TGTGCCAGCAGCTTAGCTGATGCTGAGCAGTTCTTC.

This sequence joins TRBV27 and TRBJ2-3; 9 bases map to TRBD2. Per germline, CDR1 MNHEY and CDR2 SMNVEV (reference sequence). J lost 4 bases, V lost 1 base, and 12 bases had no gene match. The CDR3 is made up of 18 amino acids. The CDR3, as DNA: TGTGCCAGCAGTTTATTCGGAAAGCGGGAGGTGACGGCAGATACGCAGTATTTT. It is translated as CASSLFGKREVTADTQYF.

The chain carries TRBV30 and TRBJ1-2; TRBD1 matches at 7 bases. This CDR3 contains 12 residues. Per the germline V gene, CDR1 is GTSNPN and CDR2 is SVGIG (reference sequence). V dropped 2 bases and J dropped 7; count of bases not matched to a gene: 4. CDR3 amino acids: CAWSPDRSGYTF. The CDR3 DNA is TGTGCCTGGAGTCCGGACAGGAGTGGCTACACCTTC.

The chain has TRBV30 and TRBJ1-5; 9 bases match TRBD1. J was trimmed by 7 bases and V by 1 base; bases with no gene match: 5. Germline V gene data show CDR1 as GTSNPN and CDR2 as SVGIG (reference sequence). The CDR3 has 14 amino acids. CDR3 region: CAWSDGTGRQPQHF. CDR3 bases: TGTGCCTGGAGTGATGGGACAGGGAGACAGCCCCAGCATTTT.

The chain recombines TRBV27 with TRBJ2-7; possibly TRBD2 for D (6 bases). V lost 2 bases and J 6 bases, leaving 11 bases between the germline ends. The V gene's germline CDR1 is MNHEY and CDR2 SMNVEV (reference sequence). This CDR3 is built from 13 residues. This CDR3 is CASSLGGASEQYF. CDR3 nucleotide sequence: TGTGCCAGCAGTTTAGGAGGGGCCAGCGAGCAGTACTTC.

This chain uses TRBV14 with TRBJ2-2; TRBD1 is a possible D gene (6 bases). The CDR3 length is 13 residues. Germline V CDR1 and CDR2: SGHDN, FVKESK. The V end was cut by 4 bases, the J end by 5 bases, with 8 bases between. CDR3 sequence (DNA): TGTGCCAGCAGCCTAGACAGGACCGGGGAGCTGTTTTTT. This encodes CASSLDRTGELFF.

V is TRBV27 and J is TRBJ1-5; D perhaps matches TRBD1 (6 bases). The CDR3 runs to 14 residues. V was shortened by 6 bases and J by 7 bases, with 16 bases between the two germline ends. CDR1 is MNHEY, CDR2 SMNVEV, per germline (reference sequence). Written as DNA, the CDR3 is TGTGCCAGCAGGCCCAGGGACACTTTGCAGCCCCAGCATTTT. Amino acids: CASRPRDTLQPQHF.

This clone was counted once. The chain has TRBV19 and TRBJ1-2; TRBD1 matches at 7 bases. The CDR3 is 12 amino acids. The germline V gene has CDR1 LNHDA and CDR2 SQIVND (reference sequence). V was pared by 7 bases and J by 4 bases, with 3 bases of the junction left unmatched. The CDR3 sequence is CASTGDSYGYTF. CDR3 DNA: TGTGCCAGTACGGGGGACAGCTATGGCTACACCTTC.

The rearrangement uses TRBV9 and TRBJ1-1; perhaps TRBD1 as D (5 bases). The germline V gene has CDR1 SGDLS and CDR2 YYNGEE. V was cut by 2 bases and J by 5 bases, with 7 bases left in between. CDR3 length: 12 amino acids. The CDR3 protein is CASSVGGTEAFF. The DNA for the CDR3 is TGTGCCAGCAGCGTCGGGGGGACTGAAGCTTTCTTT.

This chain joins TRBV19 and TRBJ1-2; 9 nucleotides agree with TRBD1. V lost 6 bases and J lost 9; bases outside the gene matches: 5. The CDR3 length is 12 residues. The germline V gene encodes CDR1 LNHDA and CDR2 SQIVND (reference sequence). The CDR3 sequence is CASRRDRVSYTF. CDR3 coding DNA: TGTGCCAGTAGAAGGGACAGGGTGAGCTACACCTTC.

The gene calls are TRBV7-8 and TRBJ2-7; tentative D call: TRBD1 (5 bases). Trimming left V 2 bases short and J 6 bases short, with 14 bases between. CDR1 is SGHVS, CDR2 FQNEAQ, per germline. This CDR3 is 14 amino acids long. Written as DNA, the CDR3 is TGTGCCAGCAGCTTATTTCCAGGGCTAATCGAGCAGTACTTC. Translation gives CASSLFPGLIEQYF. The variable domain in full, with the rest retrieved from reference TRBV7-8 and TRBJ2-7, is GAGVSQSPRYKVAKRGQDVALRCDPISGHVSLFWYQQALGQGPEFLTYFQNEAQLDKSGLPSDRFFAERPEGSVSTLKIQRTQQEDSAVYLCASSLFPGLIEQYFGPGTRLTVT.

The count of this clone is one. The genes are TRBV18 and TRBJ2-1; 8 nucleotides match TRBD1. CDR1 and CDR2 from the germline V gene are KGHSH and LQKENI. This CDR3 contains 17 residues. The V segment lost 2 bases and the J segment 3 bases; nucleotides outside the gene matches: 9. The CDR3 nucleotides read TGTGCCAGCTCACCAGGGACAGGCATACCTGACTACAATGAGCAGTTCTTC. Amino acid sequence: CASSPGTGIPDYNEQFF.

The rearrangement links TRBV7-6 to TRBJ1-2; weak D call: TRBD1 (6 bases). The CDR3 length is 15 residues. Germline V gene lookup returns CDR1 SGHVS and CDR2 FNYEAQ. Trimming shortened V by 2 bases and J by 3 bases, and 13 bases separated the two germline ends. Here the CDR3 DNA reads TGTGCCAGCAGCTTAACCACCAGGGGTGACTATGGCTACACCTTC. Translation gives CASSLTTRGDYGYTF. Looking up the rest from reference TRBV7-6 and TRBJ1-2 gives the full variable domain: GAGVSQSPRYKVTKRGQDVALRCDPISGHVSLYWYRQALGQGPEFLTYFNYEAQQDKSGLPNDRFSAERPEGSISTLTIQRTEQRDSAMYRCASSLTTRGDYGYTFGSGTRLTVV.

V gene TRBV13 combines with J gene TRBJ2-3; D is possibly TRBD2 (6 bases). This CDR3 region has 17 residues. Germline V lookup: CDR1 PRHDT, CDR2 FYEKMQ (reference sequence). V was clipped by 1 base and J by 2 bases, with 16 bases between them. The CDR3 coding sequence is TGTGCCAGCAGCTTAGCTATTGGCGGGGCAAACACAGATACGCAGTATTTT. This sequence encodes CASSLAIGGANTDTQYF.

The rearrangement joins TRBV29-1 to TRBJ2-2; 9 positions match TRBD1. Germline V gene sequence: CDR1 SQVTM, CDR2 ANQGSEA. J gave up 9 bases and V 4 bases, and 12 bases lay outside the gene matches. The CDR3 spans 15 residues. This chain's CDR3 is CSVAGQGMSDRELFF. The CDR3 bases are TGCAGCGTTGCGGGACAGGGAATGTCCGATAGGGAGCTGTTTTTT.

This chain links TRBV28 with TRBJ1-1, with D unclear. The CDR3 consists of 10 residues. CDR1 and CDR2 (germline): MDHEN, SYDVKM. The DNA for the CDR3 is TGTGAATCGGGATACACTGAAGCTTTCTTT. Its translation is CESGYTEAFF.

This clone appeared a single time. The chain uses TRBV7-8 and TRBJ2-7, with TRBD1 as a possible D gene (6 bases). The germline gives CDR1 SGHVS, CDR2 FQNEAQ. V was clipped by 1 base and J by 3 bases, with 10 bases between them. The CDR3 is made up of 14 amino acids. CDR3 DNA: TGTGCCAGCAGCTTAGGACAGGCTTTCTACGAGCAGTACTTC. It encodes CASSLGQAFYEQYF.

The chain employs TRBV19 and TRBJ2-7; 7 bases agree with TRBD1. The trim removed 1 base at V and 3 bases at J, leaving 3 bases unmatched. The CDR3 contains 14 residues. Germline-derived CDR1 and CDR2 are LNHDA and SQIVND (reference sequence). CDR3 region: CASSIAGGGYEQYF. The DNA of the CDR3 is TGTGCCAGTAGTATAGCAGGGGGTGGCTACGAGCAGTACTTC.

This chain links TRBV28 with TRBJ1-2, with D uncertain. The germline V and J ends were trimmed by 3 bases and 4 bases, with 15 bases remaining between them. The CDR3 sequence is 15 residues long. Looked up from germline, CDR1 is MDHEN and CDR2 is SYDVKM. The DNA of the CDR3 is TGTGCCAGCAGTTTCGTATCCAGGTCCCGCTATGGCTACACCTTC. This codes for CASSFVSRSRYGYTF.

The chain employs TRBV6-5 and TRBJ1-1; 7 bases fit TRBD1. Germline trimming cut 7 bases from V and 5 bases from J; bases unmatched to any gene: 4. Germline CDR1 reads MNHEY; CDR2 reads SVGAGI. The CDR3 length is 12 residues. The CDR3 here is CASIQGETEAFF. In DNA form, the CDR3 reads TGTGCCAGCATCCAGGGGGAAACTGAAGCTTTCTTT.

DNA of the CDR3: TGTGCCATCAGTGACCCTGGGACAGGGAGCGAGCAGTACTTC. This encodes CAISDPGTGSEQYF. The chain uses TRBV10-3 and TRBJ2-7; 9 bases are a match to TRBD1. CDR3 length: 14 residues. The ends lost 3 bases at V and 6 bases at J; junction bases unmatched: 6. CDR1 ENHRY and CDR2 SYGVKD come from the germline V gene.

The chain carries TRBV28 and TRBJ1-5; D unclear. The CDR3 is made up of 14 amino acids. V shed 3 bases and J shed 3 bases, with 9 bases lying between them. Germline CDR1 MDHEN, CDR2 SYDVKM. The CDR3 DNA is TGTGCCAGCAGTTTTGGGCCTCTCAATCAGCCCCAGCATTTT. Translated, it gives CASSFGPLNQPQHF.

The chain combines TRBV4-2 with TRBJ2-7; 11 nucleotides agree with TRBD2. This CDR3 comprises 17 residues. Germline assignment: CDR1 LGHNA and CDR2 YNFKEQ. Unmatched junction bases numbered 8, after V lost 0 bases and J lost 4 bases. CDR3 DNA: TGTGCCAGCAGCCAAGAATCCGGGACTAGCGGTTATTACGAGCAGTACTTC. It translates to CASSQESGTSGYYEQYF.

The chain combines TRBV30 with TRBJ2-5; 7 bases fit TRBD1. The CDR3 has 12 residues. The germline CDR1 and CDR2 sequences are GTSNPN and SVGIG (reference sequence). The trim removed 5 bases at V and 0 bases at J, leaving 0 bases unmatched. The CDR3 nucleotides read TGTGCCTGGGGACAGGACCAAGAGACCCAGTACTTC. Its protein product is CAWGQDQETQYF.

The rearrangement joins TRBV19 to TRBJ2-1, with 8 nucleotides matching TRBD2. The CDR3 totals 16 residues. Trimming removed 2 bases from V and 3 bases from J; junction bases left unmatched: 6. CDR1 and CDR2 (germline): LNHDA, SQIVND (reference sequence). CDR3 sequence reads: CASSILGGRNYNEQFF. CDR3 nucleotides: TGTGCCAGTAGTATACTTGGCGGGAGGAACTACAATGAGCAGTTCTTC. Full variable domain (missing parts from reference TRBV19 and TRBJ2-1): DGGITQSPKYLFRKEGQNVTLSCEQNLNHDAMYWYRQDPGQGLRLIYYSQIVNDFQKGDIAEGYSVSREKKESFPLTVTSAQKNPTAFYLCASSILGGRNYNEQFFGPGTRLTVL.